The rows below give T cell receptor beta chains drawn from one sample of a study of T-cell reconstitution after alpha-beta-depleted transplantation in children. Via MiXCR, TCRdb re-called the PCR reads, giving one row per CDR3 protein. The sample consists of roughly 500,000 distinct CDR3 sequences, about 16% of them appearing once. The starting material was PBMCs from the stem cell graft donor, obtained from the stem cell graft. The receptors originated from a human donor who donated a stem cell graft to a child with acute lymphoblastic leukemia. The CDR3 runs from the conserved cysteine through the conserved F or W. The D gene is left open where the match is weak. Rows may omit the clone size; those that give it use once, few, many or a size class.

size: few
V: TRBV27
D: TRBD2
J: TRBJ2-1
CDR3: CASSLSSGSLDEQFF
DNA: TGTGCCAGCAGTTTGTCTAGCGGGAGTCTCGATGAGCAGTTCTTC

size: few
V: TRBV12-3/TRBV12-4
D: NA
J: TRBJ1-1
CDR3: CASHPGIPTEAFF
DNA: TGTGCCAGCCACCCAGGGATCCCCACTGAAGCTTTCTTT

size: NA
V: TRBV20-1
D: TRBD2
J: TRBJ2-2
CDR3: CSASSTLAGRTGELFF
DNA: TGCAGTGCTAGTTCCACCCTAGCGGGAAGGACCGGGGAGCTGTTTTTT

size: few
V: TRBV5-1
D: TRBD1
J: TRBJ1-1
CDR3: CASSSGTGAAEAFF
DNA: TGCGCCAGCAGCTCTGGGACAGGGGCCGCTGAAGCTTTCTTT

size: few
V: TRBV6-1
D: TRBD2
J: TRBJ2-1
CDR3: CASVVGRNYNEQFF
DNA: TGTGCCAGCGTCGTCGGGAGGAACTACAATGAGCAGTTCTTC

size: NA
V: TRBV10-3
D: NA
J: TRBJ1-1
CDR3: CAIRGFFVESTEAFF
DNA: TGTGCCATCAGGGGGTTCTTTGTTGAGAGCACTGAAGCTTTCTTT

size: NA
V: TRBV5-1
D: NA
J: TRBJ1-5
CDR3: CASSLGPLSNQPQHF
DNA: TGCGCCAGCAGCCTGGGACCGCTAAGCAATCAGCCCCAGCATTTT

size: NA
V: TRBV5-1
D: TRBD2
J: TRBJ2-1
CDR3: CASSLAQAGGWDEQFF
DNA: TGCGCCAGCAGCTTGGCCCAAGCGGGAGGTTGGGATGAGCAGTTCTTC

size: few
V: TRBV7-2
D: NA
J: TRBJ1-1
CDR3: CASRFGTSEAFF
DNA: TGTGCCAGCAGGTTTGGGACCTCTGAAGCTTTCTTT

size: NA
V: TRBV3-1
D: TRBD2
J: TRBJ2-3
CDR3: CASSQRLAGNTQYF
DNA: TGTGCCAGCAGCCAAAGGCTAGCGGGGAATACGCAGTATTTT

size: many
V: TRBV5-6
D: TRBD2
J: TRBJ2-2
CDR3: CASSRASGSTGELFF
DNA: TGTGCCAGCAGCCGAGCTAGCGGGAGCACCGGGGAGCTGTTTTTT

size: NA
V: TRBV5-1
D: TRBD1
J: TRBJ1-2
CDR3: CASSRRTGSDGYTF
DNA: TGCGCCAGCAGCCGACGGACAGGCAGCGATGGCTACACCTTC

size: NA
V: TRBV20-1
D: NA
J: TRBJ2-1
CDR3: CSATPRISYNEQFF
DNA: TGCAGTGCTACCCCGAGGATCTCCTACAATGAGCAGTTCTTC

size: NA
V: TRBV5-1
D: TRBD1
J: TRBJ2-3
CDR3: CASSLFPGQAYGTQYF
DNA: TGCGCCAGCAGCCTTTTTCCGGGACAGGCGTACGGTACGCAGTATTTT

size: NA
V: TRBV28
D: TRBD2
J: TRBJ2-7
CDR3: CASSLFGSSGSNYEQYF
DNA: TGTGCCAGCAGTTTATTCGGGTCTAGCGGGAGCAACTACGAGCAGTACTTC

size: NA
V: TRBV7-9
D: NA
J: TRBJ2-7
CDR3: CASSSQSLEQYF
DNA: TGTGCCAGCAGCTCGCAGTCCCTCGAGCAGTACTTC

size: NA
V: TRBV7-6
D: NA
J: TRBJ1-1
CDR3: CASRGLNTEAFF
DNA: TGTGCCAGCCGAGGGTTGAACACTGAAGCTTTCTTT

size: few
V: TRBV28
D: NA
J: TRBJ1-2
CDR3: CASTTANGYTF
DNA: TGTGCCAGCACAACAGCTAATGGCTACACCTTC

size: few
V: TRBV5-1
D: TRBD2
J: TRBJ2-5
CDR3: CASSLDGGGYQETQYF
DNA: TGCGCCAGCAGCTTGGATGGCGGGGGGTACCAAGAGACCCAGTACTTC

size: NA
V: TRBV27
D: NA
J: TRBJ1-4
CDR3: CASSDDPGRIEKLFF
DNA: TGTGCCAGCAGTGACGATCCTGGACGGATTGAAAAACTGTTTTTT

size: NA
V: TRBV2
D: TRBD2
J: TRBJ2-7
CDR3: CASSEERGSTYEQYF
DNA: TGTGCCAGCAGTGAAGAGCGGGGTTCAACCTACGAGCAGTACTTC

size: NA
V: TRBV6-4
D: NA
J: TRBJ2-5
CDR3: CASTKTGRETQYF
DNA: TGTGCCAGCACCAAGACAGGTCGCGAGACCCAGTACTTC

size: many
V: TRBV6-1
D: TRBD1
J: TRBJ2-2
CDR3: CASRLTGGNTGELFF
DNA: TGTGCCAGCAGACTCACAGGGGGTAACACCGGGGAGCTGTTTTTT

size: NA
V: TRBV5-1
D: NA
J: TRBJ1-3
CDR3: CASRTGNTIYF
DNA: TGCGCCAGCAGAACCGGAAACACCATATATTTT

size: few
V: TRBV20-1
D: TRBD2
J: TRBJ2-1
CDR3: CSAPGLAGGLDEQFF
DNA: TGCAGTGCTCCCGGACTAGCGGGAGGATTGGATGAGCAGTTCTTC

size: NA
V: TRBV6-5
D: NA
J: TRBJ2-7
CDR3: CASSYSGRDHEQYF
DNA: TGTGCCAGCAGTTACTCAGGCAGGGATCACGAGCAGTACTTC

size: NA
V: TRBV5-6
D: NA
J: TRBJ2-3
CDR3: CASSLVRAVEGTQYF
DNA: TGTGCCAGCAGCTTGGTGCGGGCGGTAGAGGGAACGCAGTATTTT

size: NA
V: TRBV29-1
D: TRBD1
J: TRBJ1-1
CDR3: CSVLNRGVIQPTLNTEAFF
DNA: TGCAGCGTTCTTAACAGGGGTGTAATCCAACCGACCTTGAACACTGAAGCTTTCTTT

size: few
V: TRBV5-5
D: TRBD1
J: TRBJ1-4
CDR3: CASSSKGARNEKLFF
DNA: TGTGCCAGCAGCTCGAAGGGGGCCAGGAATGAAAAACTGTTTTTT

size: few
V: TRBV9
D: NA
J: TRBJ2-1
CDR3: CASSPRSSGVAYNEQFF
DNA: TGTGCCAGCAGCCCCCGCTCTTCTGGAGTAGCCTACAATGAGCAGTTCTTC

size: NA
V: TRBV11-3
D: NA
J: TRBJ2-2
CDR3: CASSLEVPDTGELFF
DNA: TGTGCCAGCAGCTTAGAAGTGCCCGACACCGGGGAGCTGTTTTTT

size: few
V: TRBV7-8
D: NA
J: TRBJ2-5
CDR3: CASRPDLLETQYF
DNA: TGTGCCAGCAGACCCGACTTGTTAGAGACCCAGTACTTC

size: few
V: TRBV9
D: NA
J: TRBJ2-7
CDR3: CASSVKIRGVNAEQYF
DNA: TGTGCCAGCAGCGTAAAGATTCGCGGGGTGAACGCCGAGCAGTACTTC

size: NA
V: TRBV10-3
D: NA
J: TRBJ2-1
CDR3: CAISDAAASSYNEQFF
DNA: TGTGCCATCAGTGATGCGGCGGCTAGCTCCTACAATGAGCAGTTCTTC

size: NA
V: TRBV5-5
D: TRBD1
J: TRBJ1-2
CDR3: CASRGTAQRYYGYTF
DNA: TGTGCCAGCCGGGGGACAGCGCAGCGATACTATGGCTACACCTTC

size: few
V: TRBV12-3/TRBV12-4
D: NA
J: TRBJ2-2
CDR3: CASMSRAGELFF
DNA: TGTGCCAGCATGAGTCGGGCCGGGGAGCTGTTTTTT

size: few
V: TRBV25-1
D: NA
J: TRBJ1-2
CDR3: CASSTSDSSRGYTF
DNA: NA

size: many
V: TRBV12-3/TRBV12-4
D: TRBD1
J: TRBJ2-2
CDR3: CASSLGGYTGELFF
DNA: TGTGCCAGCAGCTTAGGGGGCTACACCGGGGAGCTGTTTTTT

size: NA
V: TRBV3-1
D: TRBD2
J: TRBJ2-3
CDR3: CASRRSGFSTDTQYF
DNA: TGTGCCAGCAGACGTAGCGGGTTTAGCACAGATACGCAGTATTTT

size: few
V: TRBV23-1
D: NA
J: TRBJ2-7
CDR3: CASPYEQYF
DNA: TGCGCCAGCCCCTACGAGCAGTACTTC

size: many
V: TRBV5-1
D: TRBD1
J: TRBJ1-4
CDR3: CASSPGTGGEKLFF
DNA: TGTGCCAGCAGCCCTGGGACAGGGGGTGAAAAACTGTTTTTT

size: few
V: TRBV9
D: NA
J: TRBJ2-5
CDR3: CASSPPAAQETQYF
DNA: TGTGCCAGCAGCCCCCCGGCGGCTCAAGAGACCCAGTACTTC

size: NA
V: TRBV12-3/TRBV12-4
D: TRBD1
J: TRBJ2-2
CDR3: CASSSRTGGMYTGELFF
DNA: TGTGCCAGCAGCTCCCGGACAGGGGGCATGTACACCGGGGAGCTGTTTTTT

size: NA
V: TRBV20-1
D: TRBD1
J: TRBJ2-1
CDR3: CSAPRTGLRNEQFF
DNA: TGCAGTGCCCCCCGGACAGGGCTTCGTAATGAGCAGTTCTTC